The 28 T cell receptor beta chains listed next were all sequenced from one sample in a study of shared clonotypes between healthy human individuals. Assay used: immunoSEQ multiplex PCR; TCRdb lists only in-frame clones, some missing. The sample includes 2 million to 2.5 million clones, more than 90% of them seen just once. Sequenced sample: naive CD4+ T cells sorted from blood. Described subset: CD45RA+ positively selected. All receptors come from a man aged 18 to 30 in good health.

The V call is TRBV6-1, the J call TRBJ1-3, with D maybe TRBD1 (6 bases). The V and J ends lost 2 bases and 6 bases respectively, with 8 bases between them. Germline V gene data show CDR1 as MNHNS and CDR2 as SASEGT. The CDR3 runs 13 residues. For the CDR3, the DNA is TGTGCCAGCAGTGAAAACAGGGTAAACACCATATATTTT. The encoded protein is CASSENRVNTIYF.

J is TRBJ2-1 and V is TRBV6-6; no reliable D call. V was trimmed by 0 bases and J by 0 bases, leaving 6 bases between them. The CDR3 is made up of 15 amino acids. The germline V gene encodes CDR1 MNHNY and CDR2 SVGAGI (reference sequence). The CDR3 reads CASSYSVNSYNEQFF. As DNA, the CDR3 is TGTGCCAGCAGTTACTCCGTTAACTCCTACAATGAGCAGTTCTTC.

The V and J genes are TRBV11-2 and TRBJ2-1, with a possible D match to TRBD2 (5 bases). The germline gives CDR1 SGHAT, CDR2 FQNNGV. V lost 0 bases and J 3 bases, leaving 9 bases between the germline ends. The length of the CDR3 is 15 residues. CDR3 amino acids: CASSLEAGYYNEQFF. CDR3 bases: TGTGCCAGCAGCTTAGAGGCGGGCTACTACAATGAGCAGTTCTTC.

In this sample, this clone turned up many times. Additional DNA sequences in this sample encode the identical CDR3. CDR3 residues: CASSPPNTGELFF. The DNA for the CDR3 is TGTGCCAGCTCACCACCGAACACCGGGGAGCTGTTTTTT. This chain joins TRBV18 and TRBJ2-2; D gene ambiguous. The CDR3 extends over 13 amino acids. The V end lost 0 bases, the J end lost 1 base, and 0 bases lay between the germline ends. In germline, CDR1 is KGHSH, CDR2 LQKENI.

This rearrangement joins TRBV19 to TRBJ2-7; perhaps TRBD1 as D (5 bases). CDR3 length equals 11 residues. CDR1 is LNHDA and CDR2 is SQIVND in the germline V gene (reference sequence). V was pared by 6 bases and J by 2 bases, with 5 bases between. The CDR3, as DNA: TGTGCCAGTAGAGGGGCCTACGAGCAGTACTTC. Protein sequence: CASRGAYEQYF.

CDR3 in amino acids: CASSFRWEGPDSPLHF. The CDR3 coding sequence is TGTGCCAGTAGTTTTCGCTGGGAGGGTCCCGATTCACCCCTCCACTTT. V gene TRBV19 combines with J gene TRBJ1-6; unclear D gene. There are 16 residues in the CDR3. CDR1 and CDR2 (germline): LNHDA, SQIVND (reference sequence). The germline V and J ends were trimmed by 5 bases and 8 bases, with 19 bases remaining between them.

The chain recombines TRBV5-1 with TRBJ1-4, with a tentative D call TRBD1 (6 bases). Germline CDR1 and CDR2: SGHRS and YFSETQ. CDR3 length equals 15 residues. Trimming pared 0 bases from V and 8 bases from J, leaving 14 bases between. CDR3 residues: CASSLAAGDREKLFF. DNA of the CDR3: TGCGCCAGCAGCTTGGCGGCAGGGGACCGCGAAAAACTGTTTTTT.

This CDR3 reads CASSNGFGQGTRYGYTF. Here the CDR3 DNA reads TGTGCCAGCAGTAATGGGTTTGGGCAGGGGACCCGCTATGGCTACACCTTC. V usage is TRBV28 and J usage is TRBJ1-2; the D gene is possibly TRBD1 (6 bases). Germline V lookup: CDR1 MDHEN, CDR2 SYDVKM. CDR3 length equals 17 residues. Trimming stripped 5 bases from V and 4 bases from J, with 23 bases between.

This clone was counted a few times. The rearrangement joins TRBV7-9 to TRBJ2-7; D is unresolved. V was clipped by 4 bases and J by 5 bases, with 12 bases between them. The CDR3 consists of 13 residues. CDR1 and CDR2 from the germline V gene are SEHNR and FQNEAQ (reference sequence). CDR3 region: CASSSIPGDEQYF. In DNA form, the CDR3 reads TGTGCCAGCAGCTCTATCCCTGGAGACGAGCAGTACTTC.

The J gene is TRBJ2-1, the V gene TRBV5-1; D is possibly TRBD2 (5 bases). CDR1 is SGHRS, CDR2 YFSETQ, per germline. V lost 0 bases to trimming and J lost 7 bases, with 17 bases between them. The CDR3 contains 16 residues. The DNA for the CDR3 is TGCGCCAGCAGCTTGGCATCACGAAACGGGGATAATGAGCAGTTCTTC. It translates to CASSLASRNGDNEQFF.

CDR3 sequence (DNA): TGTGCCAGCAGTGTAGTACAGGGCTGGCTGTTTTTT. Its translation is CASSVVQGWLFF. The chain carries TRBV6-1 and TRBJ2-2; possibly TRBD1 for D (6 bases). The CDR3 totals 12 residues. Per the germline V gene, CDR1 is MNHNS and CDR2 is SASEGT. Trimming cost V 4 bases and J 13 bases, with 13 bases left between them.

As concerns this clone: Other nucleotide sequences from this sample produce the same CDR3. This chain connects TRBV10-3 to TRBJ1-2; no reliable D call. Germline V gene lookup returns CDR1 ENHRY and CDR2 SYGVKD. Between the trimmed V and J ends, which lost 0 bases and 1 base, there was a span of 3 bases. The CDR3 loop spans 13 amino acids. CDR3 loop: CAISESRNYGYTF. The CDR3 DNA is TGTGCCATCAGTGAGTCACGTAACTATGGCTACACCTTC.

This chain uses TRBV30 with TRBJ1-1, with D uncertain. This CDR3 contains 11 residues. V was shortened by 1 base and J by 10 bases, with 10 bases between the two germline ends. The germline V gene has CDR1 GTSNPN and CDR2 SVGIG (reference sequence). In nucleotides, the CDR3 is TGTGCCTGGAGTGATAAGGGCCCAGCTTTCTTT. This gives the protein CAWSDKGPAFF. Complete variable domain (other parts from reference TRBV30 and TRBJ1-1): SQTIHQWPATLVQPVGSPLSLECTVEGTSNPNLYWYRQAAGRGLQLLFYSVGIGQISSEVPQNLSASRPQDRQFILSSKKLLLSDSGFYLCAWSDKGPAFFGQGTRLTVV.

V gene TRBV4-1 combines with J gene TRBJ1-5; TRBD1 might be the D (5 bases). Germline CDR1 and CDR2: MGHRA and YSYEKL. V was pared by 2 bases and J by 3 bases, with 11 bases between. The CDR3 has 15 amino acids. The chain's CDR3 is CASSQSGTNNQPQHF. In DNA, the CDR3 is TGCGCCAGCAGCCAATCGGGGACCAACAATCAGCCCCAGCATTTT.

The rearrangement uses TRBV6-6 and TRBJ2-7, with D unclear. This CDR3 region has 15 residues. CDR1 is MNHNY, CDR2 SVGAGI, per germline (reference sequence). Trimming stripped 7 bases from V and 0 bases from J, with 16 bases between. CDR3 DNA sequence: TGTGCCAGCACGAGTACGTACGGTAGCTCCTACGAGCAGTACTTC. This codes for CASTSTYGSSYEQYF.

The chain has TRBV28 and TRBJ2-5, with D perhaps TRBD1 (6 bases). The CDR3 has 12 residues. V lost 1 base and J 7 bases, leaving 7 bases between the germline ends. Germline CDR1 reads MDHEN; CDR2 reads SYDVKM. The CDR3 is CASSLLQGTQYF. The CDR3 region has the DNA TGTGCCAGCAGTTTATTACAGGGGACCCAGTACTTC.

The J gene is TRBJ1-6, the V gene TRBV2; D is unresolved. V was clipped by 2 bases and J by 8 bases, with 16 bases between them. This CDR3 has 16 residues. The germline V gene has CDR1 SNHLY and CDR2 FYNNEI. CDR3 loop: CASSELEVRSYSPLHF. DNA of the CDR3: TGTGCCAGCAGTGAATTGGAGGTGAGGAGCTATTCACCCCTCCACTTT.

The genes are TRBV30 and TRBJ1-5; a possible D gene is TRBD1 (5 bases). Trimming left V 0 bases short and J 8 bases short, with 11 bases between. This CDR3 is 13 amino acids long. CDR1 and CDR2 (germline): GTSNPN, SVGIG (reference sequence). The CDR3 loop is CAWSVSGGKPQHF. For the CDR3, the DNA is TGTGCCTGGAGTGTATCCGGGGGGAAGCCCCAGCATTTT.

V gene TRBV5-1 combines with J gene TRBJ1-5; no firm D call. Germline assignment: CDR1 SGHRS and CDR2 YFSETQ. This CDR3 has 15 residues. The V gene lost 0 bases and the J gene lost 7 bases, with 14 bases spanning the gap. CDR3 in amino acids: CASSLDGREEQPQHF. In DNA form, the CDR3 reads TGCGCCAGCAGCTTGGACGGACGGGAGGAGCAGCCCCAGCATTTT.

The chain combines TRBV4-1 with TRBJ2-3; TRBD2 agrees at 8 bases. The CDR3 spans 17 residues. V trimming: 2 bases; J trimming: 1 base; junction bases outside the gene matches: 8. Germline CDR1 MGHRA, CDR2 YSYEKL. The CDR3 region is CASSQRGGLGGTDTQYF. In DNA, the CDR3 is TGCGCCAGCAGCCAACGGGGGGGCCTGGGTGGCACAGATACGCAGTATTTT.

This chain joins TRBV2 and TRBJ2-6; the D gene could be TRBD1 or TRBD2 (6 bases each). Deletions cut 3 bases from V and 0 bases from J, with 12 bases between. The CDR3 extends over 17 amino acids. CDR1 is SNHLY and CDR2 is FYNNEI in the germline V gene. This CDR3 is CASSEGGSYSGANVLTF. Here the CDR3 DNA reads TGTGCCAGCAGTGAGGGGGGCAGCTACTCTGGGGCCAACGTCCTGACTTTC.

The V and J genes are TRBV5-4 and TRBJ1-2; D is possibly TRBD1 (6 bases). This CDR3 contains 16 residues. V was trimmed by 0 bases and J by 7 bases, leaving 19 bases between them. Germline CDR1 reads SGHNT; CDR2 reads YYREEE (reference sequence). CDR3 nucleotides: TGTGCCAGCAGCTTGGGACAGGTCATTGGATTGAGTGGCTACACCTTC. This gives the protein CASSLGQVIGLSGYTF. Together with reference TRBV5-4 and TRBJ1-2, the CDR3 gives the full variable domain: ETGVTQSPTHLIKTRGQQVTLRCSSQSGHNTVSWYQQALGQGPQFIFQYYREEENGRGNFPPRFSGLQFPNYSSELNVNALELDDSALYLCASSLGQVIGLSGYTFGSGTRLTVV.

The chain uses TRBV11-2 and TRBJ2-2; D might be TRBD1 (6 bases). Germline lookup yields CDR1 SGHAT and CDR2 FQNNGV. V was shortened by 5 bases and J by 11 bases, with 9 bases between the two germline ends. The CDR3 runs to 11 residues. DNA of the CDR3: TGTGCCAGCAGCCCGGGACAAGAGCTGTTTTTT. Translating it yields CASSPGQELFF.

The chain joins TRBV28 to TRBJ1-4, with no clear D. Germline V lookup: CDR1 MDHEN, CDR2 SYDVKM. The CDR3 is 13 residues long. V dropped 3 bases and J dropped 5 bases, with 7 bases sitting between them. As DNA, the CDR3 is TGTGCCAGCAGTTTTCAGTCCAATGAAAAACTGTTTTTT. Translating gives CASSFQSNEKLFF.

This rearrangement joins TRBV5-1 to TRBJ1-5; D not certain. Per germline, CDR1 SGHRS and CDR2 YFSETQ. Between the trimmed V and J ends, which lost 5 bases and 5 bases, there was a span of 11 bases. This CDR3 has 13 residues. CDR3 protein: CASSPGSDQPQHF. The CDR3 bases are TGCGCCAGCAGTCCGGGAAGCGATCAGCCCCAGCATTTT. Full variable domain (rest looked up from reference TRBV5-1 and TRBJ1-5): KAGVTQTPRYLIKTRGQQVTLSCSPISGHRSVSWYQQTPGQGLQFLFEYFSETQRNKGNFPGRFSGRQFSNSRSEMNVSTLELGDSALYLCASSPGSDQPQHFGDGTRLSIL.

The V call is TRBV19, the J call TRBJ2-7; 7 nucleotides match TRBD1. Germline V gene sequence: CDR1 LNHDA, CDR2 SQIVND (reference sequence). The CDR3 loop spans 16 amino acids. V lost 3 bases and J lost 4; bases outside the gene matches: 12. CDR3 amino acids: CASSIFRQGATYEQYF. CDR3 in DNA: TGTGCCAGTAGTATTTTTCGACAGGGCGCCACGTACGAGCAGTACTTC.

The chain joins TRBV11-2 to TRBJ2-7; no definite D call. There are 13 residues in the CDR3. From germline, CDR1 is SGHAT and CDR2 FQNNGV. Deletions cut 4 bases from V and 3 bases from J, with 10 bases between. For the CDR3, the DNA is TGTGCCAGCAGCTCCCAGGATAGCTACGAGCAGTACTTC. It codes for CASSSQDSYEQYF.

The genes are TRBV11-2 and TRBJ2-5; D may be TRBD1 or TRBD2 (6 bases each). V was pared by 5 bases and J by 1 base, with 14 bases between. Germline CDR1 and CDR2: SGHAT and FQNNGV. This CDR3 has 15 amino acids. The CDR3 region has the DNA TGTGCCAGCAGCCTACAAGGGGGGCTCCAAGAGACCCAGTACTTC. This codes for CASSLQGGLQETQYF.